This record concerns one T cell receptor (beta chain) sequence. Antigen specificity is unknown. The source of the sample is a study of vaccination effects on CD4 cells after COVID-19. The CDR3 extends over 12 amino acids. Trimming took 4 bases from V and 6 from J, leaving 8 bases between them. Study results and caveats: Clones that were induced by infection or by vaccine showed marked contraction late after vaccination. Convalescents' post-vaccination spike-reactive clones were chiefly new, vaccine-induced ones.

On day 10 of culture, CD4+ T cells were separated out. This person's SARS-CoV-2 infection, confirmed by PCR, occurred between March and December 2020. Either the BNT162b2 or mRNA-1273 vaccine was given to participants in two doses. Profiling relied on immunoSEQ multiplex PCR, and the TCRdb table lists in-frame clones only, not all of them. The table has around 44,000 clones, 76% seen once; the top ten hold around 3.5%. Material: CD4+ T cells from PBMCs cultured without peptide, obtained after COVID-19 vaccination. V usage is TRBV12-3 or TRBV12-4 and J usage is TRBJ2-3; D remains unclear. This TCR was recovered from a human donor who had a prior SARS-CoV-2 infection. The CDR3 loop is CASSSAWDTQYF. The CDR3, as DNA: TGTGCCAGCAGTTCCGCTTGGGATACGCAGTATTTT.